The 30 T cell receptor beta chains reported below all come from one sample, sequenced in a study of T-cell memory formation after mild COVID-19. TCRdb passed the 5' RACE reads through MiXCR, listing each CDR3 protein once. The repertoire holds some 200,000 distinct CDR3 sequences, with around 8.8% as singletons. Sample: PBMCs or a T cell subset sorted from them (not recorded which). The source of these receptors is a man younger than 35 who had mild COVID-19 (a few samples of this study predate the infection). Cell type and time point are not known.

This clonotype has more than one count but fewer than ten. The rearrangement joins TRBV4-1 to TRBJ1-2; TRBD1 matches 7 bases. The CDR3 is 13 amino acids. V lost 2 bases and J lost 3; bases outside the gene matches: 0. Germline V gene lookup returns CDR1 MGHRA and CDR2 YSYEKL. CDR3 DNA sequence: TGCGCCAGCAGCCAAACAGGGGACTATGGCTACACCTTC. Its translation: CASSQTGDYGYTF.

For this clonotype: The final CDR3 position lacks the conserved phenylalanine or tryptophan, pointing to a likely read error. The chain joins TRBV6-6 to TRBJ1-2; D is perhaps TRBD1 (6 bases). Germline V gene sequence: CDR1 MNHNY, CDR2 SVGAGI (reference sequence). Trimming took off 8 bases at V and 6 bases at J, with 16 bases between the two ends. This CDR3 contains 13 residues. In DNA form, the CDR3 reads TGTGCCAGCGGTTTTGGCAGGGGAAATGGCTACACCCTC. This gives the protein CASGFGRGNGYTL.

This clonotype has just a few counts. V gene TRBV4-1 combines with J gene TRBJ2-5; D is perhaps TRBD1 or TRBD2 (5 bases each). The CDR3 has 15 amino acids. Germline V gene sequence: CDR1 MGHRA, CDR2 YSYEKL. Trimming removed 4 bases at V and 1 base at J, with 13 bases between. CDR3 amino acids: CASSPEERGQETQYF. The DNA of the CDR3 is TGCGCCAGCAGCCCCGAGGAGAGGGGCCAAGAGACCCAGTACTTC.

V usage is TRBV11-1 and J usage is TRBJ2-3; D gene ambiguous. The germline V and J ends were trimmed by 6 bases and 2 bases, with 12 bases remaining between them. Germline V gene data show CDR1 as SGHAT and CDR2 as FQDESV (reference sequence). The CDR3 is made up of 14 amino acids. Here the CDR3 reads CASRMRISTDTQYF. CDR3 nucleotide sequence: TGTGCCAGCAGGATGCGGATTTCCACAGATACGCAGTATTTT.

V usage is TRBV6-2 or TRBV6-3 and J usage is TRBJ2-3, with 10 bases fitting TRBD1. The CDR3 totals 14 residues. V shed 11 bases and J 3 bases; nucleotides not matched to a gene: 8. Germline CDR1 MNHEY, CDR2 SVGEGT. CDR3 residues: CAPLWDRGTDTQYF. CDR3 coding DNA: TGTGCCCCCCTCTGGGACAGGGGAACAGATACGCAGTATTTT.

This clonotype was seen ten or more times. The chain has TRBV5-1 and TRBJ2-4; D might be TRBD1 (6 bases). The CDR3 totals 14 residues. Germline CDR1 is SGHRS and CDR2 is YFSETQ. V lost 5 bases to trimming and J lost 12 bases, with 21 bases between them. The CDR3 sequence: CASRSVPGQGNQYF. In DNA, the CDR3 is TGCGCCAGCAGATCCGTTCCGGGACAAGGAAATCAGTACTTC.

This clonotype came up many times. The CDR3 nucleotides are TGTGCCAGCAGCTTAGGGTGGACAGGTATCAATGAGCAGTTCTTC. Encoded protein: CASSLGWTGINEQFF. V usage is TRBV11-2 and J usage is TRBJ2-1; 7 bases align to TRBD1. J lost 6 bases, V lost 1 base, and 6 bases had no gene match. CDR3 length: 15 residues. Germline V gives CDR1 SGHAT, CDR2 FQNNGV.

This clonotype was picked up a small number of times. The rearrangement links TRBV4-3 to TRBJ2-1; 9 bases match TRBD2. V gave up 4 bases and J gave up 0 bases; unmatched junction bases: 16. This CDR3 comprises 20 residues. The germline V gene has CDR1 LGHNA and CDR2 YSLEER. DNA of the CDR3: TGCGCCAGCAGCCGAGGTTGGGGCGGGGGGGCTCGCCGCTCCTACAATGAGCAGTTCTTC. Its protein product is CASSRGWGGGARRSYNEQFF.

The chain links TRBV20-1 to TRBJ1-4, with 7 bases fitting TRBD1. CDR1 and CDR2 (germline): DFQATT, SNEGSKA (reference sequence). This CDR3 contains 14 residues. The V gene end was trimmed by 5 bases and the J gene end by 7 bases; junction bases not matched to a gene: 10. The CDR3 reads CSAPERGRSEKLFF. CDR3 nucleotides: TGCAGTGCTCCTGAGAGGGGGCGGAGTGAAAAACTGTTTTTT.

This clonotype was observed a handful of times. The V call is TRBV7-9, the J call TRBJ2-7; a possible D gene is TRBD1 (6 bases). This CDR3 contains 14 residues. Trimming pared 1 base from V and 5 bases from J, leaving 12 bases between. Germline V CDR1 and CDR2: SEHNR, FQNEAQ (reference sequence). The CDR3 DNA sequence: TGTGCCAGCAGCTTAGATCAGGGGAACCACGAGCAGTACGTC. As protein: CASSLDQGNHEQYV.

This clonotype was counted between two and nine times. V is TRBV5-1 and J is TRBJ2-7; unclear D gene. This CDR3 is 11 amino acids long. Germline V gene data show CDR1 as SGHRS and CDR2 as YFSETQ. The V end lost 0 bases, the J end lost 6 bases, and 4 bases lay between the germline ends. CDR3 protein: CASSLESEQYF. The CDR3 DNA is TGCGCCAGCAGCTTGGAAAGCGAGCAGTACTTC. Drawing the rest from reference TRBV5-1 and TRBJ2-7, the complete variable domain is KAGVTQTPRYLIKTRGQQVTLSCSPISGHRSVSWYQQTPGQGLQFLFEYFSETQRNKGNFPGRFSGRQFSNSRSEMNVSTLELGDSALYLCASSLESEQYFGPGTRLTVT.

Notes on this clonotype: A read error is possible here, since a much larger clone lies one base away. This chain links TRBV20-1 with TRBJ1-2; D call uncertain. The CDR3 has 12 residues. Germline V lookup: CDR1 DFQATT, CDR2 SNEGSKA (reference sequence). The CDR3 loop reads CSARNNDYGHTF. The CDR3 bases are TGCAGTGCTAGAAACAACGACTATGGCCACACCTTC.

The chain recombines TRBV5-6 with TRBJ1-1, with D possibly matching TRBD1 (6 bases). Germline V gene sequence: CDR1 SGHDT, CDR2 YYEEEE. Trimming shortened V by 7 bases and J by 1 base, and 14 bases separated the two germline ends. The CDR3 runs 14 residues. The CDR3 bases are TGTGCCAGCGTAAGGGGGGTCGCGAACACTGAAGCTTTCTTT. Its translation: CASVRGVANTEAFF.

This clonotype was counted between two and nine times. The chain carries TRBV7-3 and TRBJ2-1; D not certain. Trimming stripped 6 bases from V and 7 bases from J, with 13 bases between. The CDR3 runs 13 residues. Germline V lookup: CDR1 SGHTA, CDR2 FQGTGA. The CDR3 DNA follows: TGTGCCAGCAGTCCAGGAAGCTCGAATGAGCAGTTCTTC. As protein: CASSPGSSNEQFF.

This clonotype has a handful of counts. V usage is TRBV12-3 or TRBV12-4 and J usage is TRBJ1-2; the match to TRBD1 covers 7 bases. The CDR3 is 16 residues long. J was trimmed by 3 bases and V by 7 bases; bases with no gene match: 14. CDR3 DNA sequence: TGTGCCAGCACCTCTTTTAACGCAGGGGGTGACTATGGCTACACCTTC. This codes for CASTSFNAGGDYGYTF.

The chain carries TRBV4-3 and TRBJ2-1; 11 bases align to TRBD2. This CDR3 is 17 amino acids long. Germline V gives CDR1 LGHNA, CDR2 YSLEER. V lost 0 bases to trimming and J lost 6 bases; unmatched junction nucleotides: 7. The CDR3 nucleotides are TGCGCCAGCAGCCAAGATTGGGCTAGCGGGGGGTCCAATGAGCAGTTCTTC. The encoded protein is CASSQDWASGGSNEQFF.

The V and J genes are TRBV18 and TRBJ1-3, with D unclear. Trimming cost V 2 bases and J 0 bases, with 8 bases left between them. In germline, CDR1 is KGHSH, CDR2 LQKENI. CDR3 length: 15 amino acids. CDR3 region: CASSPSGDSGNTIYF. The CDR3, as DNA: TGTGCCAGCTCACCATCGGGCGACTCTGGAAACACCATATATTTT.

The V call is TRBV6-5, the J call TRBJ1-2; 9 nucleotides align to TRBD1. The CDR3 contains 15 residues. The V and J ends lost 4 bases and 4 bases, in that order; junction bases with no gene match: 7. Per germline, CDR1 MNHEY and CDR2 SVGAGI. For the CDR3, the DNA is TGTGCCAGCAGTTCCCCTGGGACAGGGCCCTATGGCTACACCTTC. Translated: CASSSPGTGPYGYTF.

Many counts were recorded for this clonotype. The J gene is TRBJ2-1, the V gene TRBV29-1; TRBD2 might be the D (6 bases). Germline V gene lookup returns CDR1 SQVTM and CDR2 ANQGSEA. V lost 7 bases to trimming and J lost 15 bases, with 22 bases between them. The CDR3 has 12 residues. The CDR3 nucleotides read TGCAGCGCCGCTCTCGGGACTCACGGGGGGTTCTTC. Translated, it gives CSAALGTHGGFF.

The chain employs TRBV9 and TRBJ2-3, with 11 bases identical to TRBD2. Germline V gene lookup returns CDR1 SGDLS and CDR2 YYNGEE. The CDR3 covers 15 residues. V was pared by 2 bases and J by 1 base, with 0 bases of the junction left unmatched. DNA of the CDR3: TGTGCCAGCAGCGTTAGCGGGGGGGGCACAGATACGCAGTATTTT. Amino acid sequence: CASSVSGGGTDTQYF.

This clonotype showed up just a few times. The chain is built from TRBV4-3 and TRBJ2-2; D uncertain. The germline CDR1 and CDR2 sequences are LGHNA and YSLEER. This CDR3 region has 14 residues. V lost 3 bases, J lost 5 bases, and 10 bases lay in between. This chain's CDR3 is CASSQWGGTGELFF. For the CDR3, the DNA is TGCGCCAGCAGCCAGTGGGGTGGAACCGGGGAGCTGTTTTTT.

This clonotype was seen at least ten times. The V gene is TRBV2, the J gene TRBJ1-5; D call uncertain. Germline V gene data show CDR1 as SNHLY and CDR2 as FYNNEI. V lost 8 bases and J 4 bases, leaving 9 bases between the germline ends. The CDR3 extends over 12 amino acids. The CDR3, as DNA: TGTGCCAGCTCCGGCGGGAATCAGCCCCAGCATTTT. Protein: CASSGGNQPQHF.

This clonotype was picked up one time. The chain recombines TRBV25-1 with TRBJ2-7; D remains unclear. V lost 10 bases to trimming and J lost 7 bases, with 5 bases between them. The CDR3 spans 8 residues. The germline gives CDR1 MGHDK, CDR2 SYGVNS. CDR3 in DNA: TGTGCCACCTTGGAGCAGTACTTC. Residues: CATLEQYF.

The chain has TRBV11-2 and TRBJ1-1; unclear D gene. CDR1 and CDR2 from the germline V gene are SGHAT and FQNNGV. Trimming cost V 5 bases and J 3 bases, with 4 bases left between them. This CDR3 has 11 amino acids. CDR3 DNA sequence: TGTGCCAGCAGCGCATACACTGAAGCTTTCTTT. As protein: CASSAYTEAFF.

V and J are TRBV2 and TRBJ2-7, with no clear D. The germline V and J ends were trimmed by 4 bases and 0 bases, with 10 bases remaining between them. Germline V CDR1 and CDR2: SNHLY, FYNNEI. The length of the CDR3 is 14 residues. The CDR3 DNA is TGTGCCAGCAGTGTAGAACAAGGCTCCTACGAGCAGTACGTC. Residues: CASSVEQGSYEQYV.

V is TRBV4-3 and J is TRBJ2-7; D call uncertain. Per the germline V gene, CDR1 is LGHNA and CDR2 is YSLEER. The CDR3 totals 13 residues. Trimming left V 4 bases short and J 3 bases short, with 10 bases between. In DNA, the CDR3 is TGCGCCAGCAGCCGAGACGGACGCTACGAGCAGTACTTC. Residues: CASSRDGRYEQYF.

This clonotype was observed a few times. V gene TRBV6-5 combines with J gene TRBJ2-7; 11 bases map to TRBD1. CDR3 length: 16 amino acids. Germline CDR1 MNHEY, CDR2 SVGAGI. V was clipped by 3 bases and J by 4 bases; unmatched bases: 8. The CDR3 loop is CASSYSGQGASYEQYF. The CDR3 region has the DNA TGTGCCAGCAGTTATTCCGGACAGGGGGCGAGTTACGAGCAGTACTTC.

This clonotype showed up just a few times. DNA of the CDR3: TGCAGTGCTAGAGATCGGTCCCCGGCGGGGGACGAGACCCAGTACTTC. As protein: CSARDRSPAGDETQYF. The gene calls are TRBV20-1 and TRBJ2-5, with 7 bases that match TRBD2. V was pared by 0 bases and J by 5 bases, with 12 bases of the junction left unmatched. The length of the CDR3 is 16 residues. Germline values: CDR1 DFQATT, CDR2 SNEGSKA (reference sequence).

The chain couples TRBV7-2 to TRBJ2-3, with TRBD1 identical over 7 bases. The CDR3 has 15 residues. CDR1 SGHTA and CDR2 FQGNSA come from the germline V gene. The J segment lost 1 base and the V segment lost 0 bases, leaving 1 base of the junction unmatched. The CDR3 coding sequence is TGTGCCAGCAGCTTAGCGCAGGGGGGCACAGATACGCAGTATTTT. The encoded protein is CASSLAQGGTDTQYF.

The V gene is TRBV9, the J gene TRBJ2-1; TRBD2 aligns across 15 bases. The germline CDR1 and CDR2 sequences are SGDLS and YYNGEE. The CDR3 sequence is 16 residues long. The V and J ends lost 4 bases and 9 bases, in that order; junction bases with no gene match: 8. In nucleotides, the CDR3 is TGTGCCAGCAGCATCGGACTAGCGGGGGGGCGTAGTGAGCAGTTCTTC. Its protein is CASSIGLAGGRSEQFF.